The 6 T cell receptor beta chains listed next were all sequenced from one sample in a study of blood T cell repertoires in COVID-19. Sequencing used immunoSEQ multiplex PCR; TCRdb keeps in-frame clones, though not all of them. The data contain 100,000 to 150,000 clones, roughly 84% of them seen just once; the ten biggest clones take up more than 1.3%. Sequencing input: peripheral blood. These receptors came from a man between 60 and 70 years old with acute or convalescent COVID-19.

The rearrangement links TRBV12-3 or TRBV12-4 to TRBJ1-1; no reliable D call. The CDR3 consists of 11 residues. Trimming took 1 base from V and 11 from J, leaving 8 bases between them. The CDR3 spells CASSLGVPAFF. In DNA, the CDR3 is TGTGCCAGCAGTTTAGGAGTCCCCGCTTTCTTT.

The chain combines TRBV2 with TRBJ2-4; 8 positions agree with TRBD2. Germline V gene lookup returns CDR1 SNHLY and CDR2 FYNNEI. CDR3 length: 13 residues. Unmatched junction bases numbered 2, after V lost 7 bases and J lost 3 bases. In DNA, the CDR3 is TGTGCCAGCATGCTAGCGGGCAAAAACATTCAGTACTTC. Its protein is CASMLAGKNIQYF.

A few counts support this clone. The chain couples TRBV5-1 to TRBJ2-7; 11 nucleotides line up with TRBD2. CDR3 size: 15 residues. Losses at the gene ends were 4 bases for V and 5 bases for J; bases not matched to a gene: 8. CDR1 SGHRS and CDR2 YFSETQ come from the germline V gene. CDR3 sequence: CASSKIAGGRNEQYF. The CDR3 nucleotides are TGCGCCAGCAGCAAAATAGCGGGGGGGCGCAACGAGCAGTACTTC. Together with reference TRBV5-1 and TRBJ2-7, the CDR3 gives the full variable domain: KAGVTQTPRYLIKTRGQQVTLSCSPISGHRSVSWYQQTPGQGLQFLFEYFSETQRNKGNFPGRFSGRQFSNSRSEMNVSTLELGDSALYLCASSKIAGGRNEQYFGPGTRLTVT.

The gene calls are TRBV27 and TRBJ1-4; 8 nucleotides agree with TRBD1. V gave up 5 bases and J gave up 4 bases; unmatched junction bases: 6. The CDR3 totals 15 residues. CDR1 and CDR2 (germline): MNHEY, SMNVEV (reference sequence). CDR3 nucleotide sequence: TGTGCCAGCAGTCCGCGGACAGGGATTAATGAAAAACTGTTTTTT. This sequence encodes CASSPRTGINEKLFF.

The sample holds a few counts of this clone. The chain uses TRBV14 and TRBJ1-1, with TRBD1 identical over 8 bases. The CDR3 totals 16 residues. V was clipped by 4 bases and J by 1 base; unmatched bases: 8. Germline CDR1 reads SGHDN; CDR2 reads FVKESK. CDR3 region: CASSLQGVFKNTEAFF. Written as DNA, the CDR3 is TGTGCCAGCAGCCTACAGGGGGTGTTCAAGAACACTGAAGCTTTCTTT.

The CDR3 coding sequence is TGTGCCAGCAAGGCCATTCCAGGCGAGAACACTGAAGCTTTCTTT. Protein product: CASKAIPGENTEAFF. The V gene is TRBV19, the J gene TRBJ1-1, with D unclear. The CDR3 length is 15 residues. In germline, CDR1 is LNHDA, CDR2 SQIVND (reference sequence). Deletions cut 9 bases from V and 1 base from J, with 18 bases between.